Detailed here is one T cell receptor beta chain. Which antigen it targets is not known. No per-base quality is available; no much larger clone lies one base away. The library was produced with the immunoSEQ multiplex PCR assay. A mixture of 60 forward primers for TCR Vbeta segments and 13 reverse primers for TCR Jbeta segments was used in the multiplex PCR. Amplification of the CDR3 region of rearranged TCR beta genes was performed with a multiplex PCR assay on genomic DNA. The Illumina HiSeq System was used to sequence the amplified TCR beta libraries as 87-base-pair reads. From the authors' description of their analysis: Across the 600 to 700 repertoires, a later analysis counted some 80 million unique TCR beta chains, some 11 million of which were shared by at least two donors. To remove PCR and sequencing errors, raw reads were error-corrected and collapsed into unique sequences using a nearest-neighbor algorithm that merged closely related sequences. CDR3 sequences were aligned to IMGT reference sequences to assign V, D and J gene segments. For a sequence to be retained, a match of at least six nucleotides to both a V gene segment and a J gene segment was required. A rearrangement counted as productive if the CDR3 had no stop codons and remained in frame with V and J, and every other rearrangement counted as non-productive. CDR3 was defined according to IMGT convention as the region running from the second conserved V-encoded cysteine to the conserved J-encoded phenylalanine. The earlier analysis of fewer than 700 of the donors excluded sequences that lacked an unambiguous match to a single V gene segment. In an earlier analysis of approximately 560 of the donors, a V segment was called functional when productive rearrangements were above 56.7%, and segregating when the standard deviation between donors exceeded 5%. To diagnose cytomegalovirus status from the catalog of TCR beta chain sequences, a statistical classification framework was built. V and J gene assignment, in a later analysis, came from comparing TCR nucleotide sequences with IMGT/GENE-DB human TR gene sequences. In a later analysis, CDR3 sequences and most-parsimonious VDJ recombination scenarios were assigned using the TCRdist pipeline. In a later analysis, each TCR beta chain was defined by its CDR3 amino acid sequence together with its V-gene family, and reads without a unique V-gene family were excluded. To address suspected cross-contamination and a sequencing artifact, a later analysis removed around 590 highly shared, low-generation-probability nucleotide sequences. A later analysis calculated a clonal expansion index for each public chain from normalized within-repertoire ranks of inferred template counts. In a later analysis, generation probabilities were computed with a VDJ recombination model fitted to out-of-frame rearrangements, and the resulting probabilities were checked against IGoR. Hypergeometric tests were used in a later analysis to score TCR-TCR, TCR-HLA and TCR-CMV co-occurrence, with a repertoire-size bias correction applied to the TCR pairs. A later analysis estimated false discovery rates by permuting HLA or CMV assignments 20 times. In a later analysis, co-occurring TCRs were grouped using DBSCAN, and TCRdist sequence similarity was added for clustering within HLA-allele-positive subsets. Co-occurrence clustering excluded repertoires with fewer than 30,000 or more than 120,000 public chains, plus five with anomalous nucleotide sharing. In TCRdb, the immuneACCESS table is reduced to in-frame sequences with V and J assigned. These tables do not hold every clone; where another copy was compared, an unresolved V gene accounts for under half, and the others remain unexplained. V and J calls and clone size are copied from that table; D and trimming were computed from the DNA. The sample table records 100,000 to 120,000 clones; around 70% of these occur just once. The ten biggest clones cover roughly 4.2% of the sample.

The cohort comprised hundreds of healthy bone marrow donors. All cohort members were sampled while nominally healthy, although unrecorded immune exposures were likely present. The donor was CMV seropositive and belonged to the group of more than 250 seropositive cohort members. A peripheral blood sample was collected from each donor, and TCR beta sequencing was performed on peripheral blood mononuclear cells. Genomic DNA was extracted from the blood cell samples with the Qiagen DNeasy Blood Extraction Kit. The sample originates from a study of cytomegalovirus exposure and HLA in healthy donors (dated by TCRdb to 2015 to 2018). Some background on the complete study: In an earlier analysis of 587 of the donors, 276 Gb of sequence data and 90 million to 120 million unique TCR beta sequences from about 179 million T cells were reported. The study profiled the T cell repertoires of hundreds of subjects by immunosequencing and related them to cytomegalovirus serostatus. Genome-wide SNP genotypes for about 65% of the roughly 670 donors were used in a later genetic analysis, which treated that subset as a discovery cohort. All discovery cohort repertoires had been generated using a single sequencing platform. An early release that covered 640 HLA-typed donors contained around 300 gigabases of sequencing data and about 84 million unique TCR sequences. An earlier analysis of roughly 600 of the donors used high-throughput TCR beta sequencing to judge whether each TCR beta V gene segment behaved as functional or pseudogenic. HLA typing covered class I and class II loci at four-digit resolution. Besides the first cohort of under 700 subjects, a separate validation cohort made up of 120 different subjects was used. Rather than using new phenotypic data, the later analysis identified candidate immune exposures from TCR beta sequences and from how often those sequences occurred across donors. The study combined high-throughput TCR immunosequencing, statistical association of individual TCRs with disease status, and machine learning to predict cytomegalovirus infection status. Alongside the repertoire data, information on donor age, sex, ethnicity and CMV serostatus was compiled. A later analysis re-analyzed previously published TCR beta repertoires from 666 donors and added high-resolution HLA genotyping to study TCR occurrence patterns. The number of donors typed differed by locus, with about 629-640 for A, B, C, DRB1 and DQB1, around 560 for DQA1, 600 to 610 for DPA1, and over 400 for DPB1. Across around 400 genotyped donors of the cohort, an average of about 200,000 unique TCR beta nucleotide sequences per donor were sequenced, and about a sixth of those sequences were non-productive. The genetic ancestry cluster associated with self-reported Caucasian donors included about four fifths of the 398 genotyped donors. Roughly five DR-DQ haplotypes were handled as single units for association and clustering, since linkage in the cohort was strong. The aim of the study was to test whether cataloging public T cell receptors could identify signatures of past pathogen exposure. General conclusions and limits of the study: According to a later analysis, most CMV-associated TCR beta chains appeared to be HLA-restricted, and the HLA associations seemed to be driven largely by CMV exposure. A later genetic analysis reported fewer N-insertions in productive TCRs among donors in an Asian-associated ancestry cluster than the roughly 620-donor mean. The authors suggested that the approach could potentially be extended to other disease states and immunological phenotypes. CMV serostatus was the only immune exposure information available for the cohort. A later genetic analysis associated a missense DCLRE1C variant with V-gene and J-gene trimming of TCR beta chains, and an independent cohort replicated the association. When HLA alleles, especially DR and DQ, strongly co-occurred, TCR associations were difficult to assign to individual alleles. Some IMGT-functional V segments, including TRBV6-2 and TRBV6-3, could not be distinguished by the 87-base-pair reads and were therefore excluded. Correlated functional status among segregating V segments might be attributable to linkage disequilibrium, but an unknown experimental factor could not be ruled out. This cohort had only TCR beta chains sequenced, and the lack of alpha or paired-chain data limited which features could be detected. Roughly 15 rarely observed V segments, including chromosome 9 orphons, were excluded from the earlier analysis of some 590 of the donors because counts were too low. Presence/absence analyses assumed roughly uniform sequencing depth across donors, an assumption that may not hold. HLA typing was unavailable for some donors at each locus, so association tests used only the typed subset. Compared with equally common non-associated chains, HLA-associated TCR beta chains in a later analysis were more clonally expanded and had lower generation probabilities. At a false discovery rate of 0.05, a later analysis linked about 17,000 TCR beta sequences to specific HLA alleles. The classifier was reported to diagnose cytomegalovirus status with high specificity and sensitivity in both the original cohort and the validation cohort. An earlier analysis of approximately 530 of the donors showed that most TCR beta V segments appeared in productive rearrangements either about 90% or about 30% of the time, which broadly matched IMGT annotations. A total of 150 or so TCR beta chains were listed by the study as associated with cytomegalovirus. A cluster of highly shared sequence variants was judged likely to represent a technical artifact of the sequencing pipeline. Across donors, most TCR sequences were observed very rarely, whereas some public TCRs were present in many individuals. In vitro tests confirmed that a few of the cytomegalovirus-associated TCR beta chains recognize cytomegalovirus antigens. A further reported finding was that TCR beta sequences accurately predicted the HLA-A and HLA-B alleles for most subjects in the first cohort. A later analysis reported that several top co-occurrence clusters appeared linked to parvovirus B19, influenza, CMV and Epstein-Barr virus. In a later analysis, TCR association rates were found to vary across HLA loci, with the most associated TCRs seen for DRB1 alleles and the fewest for HLA-C alleles.

V gives up 0 bases and J gives up 6 bases, and the segment between their germline ends measures 7 bases. CDR1 and CDR2, looked up from the germline V gene, are SGHRS and YFSETQ. From the cysteine up to the phenylalanine, the CDR3 has a length of 14 residues. Just CDR3 DNA is preserved here, 42 bases in frame from base 1. The receptor comes from a woman between 35 and 50 years old in good health and CMV-seropositive. Sequenced material: PBMCs. The chain links TRBV5-1 with TRBJ1-6, and perhaps TRBD1 as D gene, on 6 matching bases. The DNA sequence follows: TGCGCCAGCAGCTTGGGGGACACTAATTCACCCCTCCACTTT. This is translated as CASSLGDTNSPLHF. With the rest looked up from the reference TRBV5-1 and TRBJ1-6 genes rather than sequenced, the full variable domain is KAGVTQTPRYLIKTRGQQVTLSCSPISGHRSVSWYQQTPGQGLQFLFEYFSETQRNKGNFPGRFSGRQFSNSRSEMNVSTLELGDSALYLCASSLGDTNSPLHFGNGTRLTVT.